Sequencing of this T cell receptor beta chain was carried out in a study of cytomegalovirus exposure and HLA in healthy donors (dated by TCRdb to 2016 to 2017). The study in broad terms: According to a later analysis, the approximately 120 validation repertoires were produced on the same platform as the 666 repertoires of the first cohort. The study was designed to test whether signatures of past pathogen exposure could be identified by cataloging public T cell receptors. In addition to the first cohort of roughly 700 subjects, a separate validation cohort of some 120 different subjects was used. To predict cytomegalovirus infection status, the study brought together high-throughput TCR immunosequencing, statistical association of individual TCRs with disease status, and machine learning.

The donors were included in the validation cohort of 100 to 150 subjects, a group kept apart from the roughly 690-subject first cohort. To prepare the library, the immunoSEQ multiplex PCR assay was applied. The study's own analysis went as follows. A statistical classification framework was developed to diagnose cytomegalovirus status using the catalog of TCR beta chain sequences. TCRdb carries this immuneACCESS record with in-frame sequences only. Its versions omit some clonotypes, under half of them owing to an unresolved V gene in the studies checked, with the rest unexplained. V and J calls and clone size follow that table, whereas D and trimming were derived from the DNA. The table for this sample lists 250,000 or so clones; roughly 89% of them were counted only once. In total, the top ten clones hold 2.5% to 3% of the sample. Counted from cysteine to phenylalanine, this CDR3 has 10 amino acids. CDR3 DNA is the only sequence kept; it has 30 bases, read in frame from the first base. As encoded in the germline V gene, CDR1 is SNHLY while CDR2 is FYNNEI.

Concerning this clone: Its binding antigen is unknown. The germline gene is not matched at one end of the junction; a read error may be the cause.

What the research found in general, with its limitations: Across donors, most TCR sequences were observed very rarely, whereas some public TCRs were present in many individuals. In the study, 150 to 200 TCR beta chains were listed as associated with cytomegalovirus. In both the original and validation cohorts, the classifier was reported to diagnose cytomegalovirus status with high specificity and sensitivity. In vitro tests confirmed that a few of the cytomegalovirus-associated TCR beta chains recognize cytomegalovirus antigens. According to the authors, the approach could potentially be generalized to other disease states and immunological phenotypes. In a later analysis, TCRs clustered in the first cohort were found to also tend to co-occur in the 120 validation repertoires, with about 94% of cluster scores above 0. A later analysis had no HLA typing for the validation cohort, so co-occurrence there was scored across all 130 or so repertoires.

This clonotype was sampled from a man younger than 30 in good health and CMV-seronegative. The rearranged chain carries TRBV2 and TRBJ1-2; the D gene is perhaps TRBD1, on 5 matching bases. Source material: PBMCs. Read as DNA, the sequence is TGTGCCAGCAGTGACACCATGGGGCCCTTC. This sequence encodes CASSDTMGPF. Beyond the CDR3, the reference TRBV2 and TRBJ1-2 genes provide the residues; the full variable domain reads: EPEVTQTPSHQVTQMGQEVILRCVPISNHLYFYWYRQILGQKVEFLVSFYNNEISEKSEIFDDQFSVERPDGSNFTLKIRSTKLEDSAMYFCASSDTMGPFGSGTRLTVV.